Listed here are 8 T cell receptor beta chains from one sample, sequenced in a study of PD-L1 blockade in urothelial cancer. Clones were read by immunoSEQ multiplex PCR, and TCRdb kept only the in-frame ones, dropping some. This sample has fewer than 50,000 clones, with approximately 90% found just once. Time point here: pretreatment peripheral blood. The source material was PBMCs, sampled around atezolizumab (anti-PD-L1) treatment. These TCRs come from a donor over 35 with urothelial cancer.

The chain is built from TRBV2 and TRBJ2-2; 7 bases are shared with TRBD1. Germline CDR1 and CDR2: SNHLY and FYNNEI. The CDR3 consists of 15 residues. V lost 7 bases and J lost 4; bases outside the gene matches: 9. As DNA, the CDR3 is TGTGCCAGCACCGAACAGGGGATGGGCACCGGGGAGCTGTTTTTT. This encodes CASTEQGMGTGELFF.

CDR3 nucleotides: TGTGCCAGCAGTTACTCGGTGACTAGCGGGATGGGCGAGCAGTACTTC. It yields the protein CASSYSVTSGMGEQYF. V gene TRBV6-6 combines with J gene TRBJ2-7; the match to TRBD2 covers 11 bases. Germline loops: CDR1 MNHNY, CDR2 SVGAGI (reference sequence). V was pared by 0 bases and J by 6 bases, with 7 bases of the junction left unmatched. The CDR3 loop spans 16 amino acids.

The chain carries TRBV7-2 and TRBJ2-1, with 9 bases matching TRBD2. Looked up from germline, CDR1 is SGHTA and CDR2 is FQGNSA. J lost 7 bases, V lost 5 bases, and 9 bases had no gene match. This CDR3 contains 15 residues. CDR3 region: CASSGGGTSRNEQFF. CDR3 nucleotide sequence: TGTGCCAGCAGCGGGGGAGGGACTAGCCGAAATGAGCAGTTCTTC.

V usage is TRBV7-8 and J usage is TRBJ2-1, with 14 bases lining up with TRBD2. The CDR3 is made up of 17 amino acids. Germline V lookup: CDR1 SGHVS, CDR2 FQNEAQ. With 5 bases clipped from V and 0 bases from J, the junction kept 3 bases outside the gene matches. CDR3 sequence (DNA): TGTGCCAGCAGCAGACTAGCGGGAGGGAGCTCCTACAATGAGCAGTTCTTC. As protein: CASSRLAGGSSYNEQFF.

The chain recombines TRBV19 with TRBJ2-1; possible D gene TRBD2, 6 bases. The CDR3 length is 14 residues. Germline V lookup: CDR1 LNHDA, CDR2 SQIVND (reference sequence). The germline V and J ends were trimmed by 7 bases and 10 bases, with 20 bases remaining between them. The CDR3 spells CASTLGVAGTEQFF. CDR3 sequence (DNA): TGTGCCAGTACCCTAGGGGTTGCGGGGACGGAGCAGTTCTTC.

The sample holds one count of this clone. The chain couples TRBV5-6 to TRBJ2-1, with 14 nucleotides matching TRBD2. J was trimmed by 9 bases and V by 6 bases; bases with no gene match: 8. Germline assignment: CDR1 SGHDT and CDR2 YYEEEE. The CDR3 sequence is 15 residues long. The CDR3 loop reads CASTRLAGGPFEQFF. CDR3 coding DNA: TGTGCCAGCACTCGACTAGCGGGAGGGCCTTTTGAGCAGTTCTTC.

The chain combines TRBV7-3 with TRBJ2-3; 11 bases map to TRBD2. The CDR3 covers 16 residues. The germline gives CDR1 SGHTA, CDR2 FQGTGA. Germline trimming cut 5 bases from V and 0 bases from J; bases unmatched to any gene: 4. The CDR3 loop is CASSPGTSGSTDTQYF. The CDR3 DNA follows: TGTGCCAGCAGCCCCGGGACTAGCGGAAGCACAGATACGCAGTATTTT.

V gene TRBV4-3 combines with J gene TRBJ2-1; 8 bases are a match to TRBD2. Germline V CDR1 and CDR2: LGHNA, YSLEER. V lost 0 bases to trimming and J lost 12 bases; unmatched junction nucleotides: 4. The length of the CDR3 is 13 residues. CDR3 sequence (DNA): TGCGCCAGCAGCCAAGACTGGGCGGGGGGGCAGTTCTTC. Its translation: CASSQDWAGGQFF.